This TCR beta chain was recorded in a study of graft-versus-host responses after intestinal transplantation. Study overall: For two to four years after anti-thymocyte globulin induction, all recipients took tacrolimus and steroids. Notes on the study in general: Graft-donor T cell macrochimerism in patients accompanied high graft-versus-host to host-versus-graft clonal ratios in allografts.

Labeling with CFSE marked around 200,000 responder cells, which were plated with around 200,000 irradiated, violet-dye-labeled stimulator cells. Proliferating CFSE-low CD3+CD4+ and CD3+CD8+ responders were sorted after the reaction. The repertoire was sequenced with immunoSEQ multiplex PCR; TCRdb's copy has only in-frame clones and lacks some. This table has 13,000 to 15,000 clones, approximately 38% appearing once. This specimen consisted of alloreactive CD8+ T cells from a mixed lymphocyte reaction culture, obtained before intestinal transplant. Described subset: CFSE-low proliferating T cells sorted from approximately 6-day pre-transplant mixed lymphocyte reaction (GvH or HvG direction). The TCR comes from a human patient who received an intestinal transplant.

This CDR3 reads CASSLGEGIYEQYF. The CDR3, as DNA: TGTGCCAGCAGCTTAGGGGAGGGGATCTACGAGCAGTACTTC. The chain carries TRBV7-6 and TRBJ2-7; 7 bases line up with TRBD2. V trimming: 1 base; J trimming: 3 bases; junction bases outside the gene matches: 3. CDR1 SGHVS and CDR2 FNYEAQ come from the germline V gene. The CDR3 is 14 amino acids.